These T cell receptor beta chains were read from a single sample in a study of T cell repertoires in cytomegalovirus infection. One entry per CDR3 protein, called by TCRdb with MiXCR from the reads. The table records roughly 920,000 distinct CDR3 sequences, approximately 31% of them present only once. The antigens for these receptors are not known. Sequencing used cultured CD8+ T cells from PBMCs, obtained from culture after CMV antigen stimulation. The receptors stem from a human donor in good health (CMV status not recorded). Some clones in this sample may be carry-over from other donors' samples. The CDR3 runs from the conserved cysteine through the conserved F or W. D genes are given only for firm matches. Size is omitted from some rows. Given values are once, few, many or a class for expanded clones.

V,size,J,D,CDR3,DNA
TRBV6-2/TRBV6-3,.,TRBJ1-1,.,CASAPPGSGINKNTEAFF,TGTGCCAGCGCCCCGCCGGGGTCAGGAATTAATAAGAACACTGAAGCTTTCTTT
TRBV5-1,.,TRBJ2-3,TRBD2,CASSPLSGGAVDTQYF,TGCGCCAGCAGCCCCCTCAGCGGGGGGGCCGTAGATACGCAGTATTTT
TRBV6-1,.,TRBJ1-1,.,CATSATREAFF,TGTGCCACAAGCGCGACAAGAGAAGCTTTCTTT
TRBV24-1,few,TRBJ2-2,TRBD2,CATSDLTSGLRTGELFF,TGTGCCACCAGTGATCTCACTTCGGGACTAAGGACCGGGGAGCTGTTTTTT
TRBV6-5,few,TRBJ2-7,.,CASSYSLVREQYF,TGTGCCAGCAGTTACTCCCTCGTGCGGGAGCAGTACTTC
TRBV27,.,TRBJ2-1,TRBD2,CASSLLTSGGPNEQFF,TGTGCCAGCAGTCTACTGACTAGCGGGGGGCCCAATGAGCAGTTCTTC
TRBV11-3,few,TRBJ2-1,TRBD2,CASSLHPSGGISYNEQFF,TGTGCCAGCAGCTTACACCCTAGCGGGGGGATCTCCTACAATGAGCAGTTCTTC
TRBV7-9,.,TRBJ1-5,.,CASSLEVVGSNQPQHF,TGTGCCAGCAGCTTAGAGGTGGTCGGTAGCAATCAGCCCCAACATTTT
TRBV7-9,.,TRBJ1-5,.,CASTTDSNQPQHF,TGTGCCAGCACCACGGATAGCAATCAGCCCCAGCATTTT
TRBV11-3,.,TRBJ2-1,.,CASSPPGVDEQFF,TGTGCCAGCAGCCCCCCTGGGGTCGATGAGCAGTTCTTC
TRBV5-1,.,TRBJ2-3,TRBD1,CASSLADRDADTQYF,TGCGCCAGCAGCTTGGCCGACAGGGATGCCGATACGCAGTATTTT
TRBV12-3/TRBV12-4,.,TRBJ2-2,.,CASRFSTGLTGELFF,TGTGCCAGCAGATTCTCCACAGGCCTCACCGGGGAGCTGTTTTTT
TRBV7-9,few,TRBJ2-7,.,CASSLQEDYPYEQYF,TGTGCCAGCAGCTTACAGGAGGATTATCCCTACGAGCAGTACTTC
TRBV7-9,.,TRBJ2-1,TRBD1,CASSSRDRGHNEQFF,TGTGCCAGCAGCTCCCGGGACAGGGGTCACAATGAGCAGTTCTTC
TRBV7-6,many,TRBJ2-1,.,CASSFYDGNNEQFF,TGTGCCAGCAGCTTTTATGACGGGAACAATGAGCAGTTCTTC
TRBV7-6,.,TRBJ2-5,.,CACSLEQGTGETQYF,TGTGCCTGCAGCTTAGAGCAGGGTACGGGAGAGACCCAGTACTTC
TRBV7-8,many,TRBJ2-1,.,CASSLLSGTYNEQFF,TGTGCCAGCAGCTTACTTAGCGGCACCTACAATGAGCAGTTCTTC
TRBV20-1,many,TRBJ2-7,.,CSAREGASIYEQYF,TGCAGTGCCCGGGAGGGGGCCTCGATCTACGAGCAGTACTTC
TRBV4-3,few,TRBJ2-1,.,CASSQEEGKRSSYNEQFF,TGCGCCAGCAGCCAAGAAGAGGGAAAGCGAAGCTCCTACAATGAGCAGTTCTTC
TRBV10-3,.,TRBJ1-2,.,CAIMSGGYTF,TGTGCCATCATGTCCGGAGGCTACACCTTC
TRBV7-9,.,TRBJ1-1,TRBD1,CASILGQMNTEAFF,TGTGCCAGCATCCTGGGACAGATGAACACTGAAGCTTTCTTT
TRBV7-9,few,TRBJ1-2,.,CASSLDWQSYGYTF,TGTGCCAGCAGCTTAGACTGGCAGAGCTATGGCTACACCTTC
TRBV7-6,.,TRBJ2-5,.,CASSLRATGYGETQYF,TGTGCCAGCAGCCTCAGGGCCACAGGGTACGGGGAGACCCAGTACTTC
TRBV15,.,TRBJ1-4,TRBD1,CATSRGTGSNEKLFF,TGTGCCACCAGCAGAGGGACAGGGTCTAATGAAAAACTGTTTTTT
TRBV6-1,few,TRBJ1-5,.,CASSELVAGWASPQHF,TGTGCCAGCAGTGAACTAGTGGCAGGTTGGGCGTCGCCCCAGCATTTT
TRBV7-2,many,TRBJ1-1,.,CASSLDRKLTEAFF,TGTGCCAGCAGCTTAGATAGGAAGCTAACTGAAGCTTTCTTT
TRBV7-6,.,TRBJ1-1,.,CASSPPGAVNTEAFF,TGTGCCAGCAGCCCCCCAGGGGCGGTCAACACTGAAGCTTTCTTT
TRBV7-6,many,TRBJ2-2,.,CASSTWTGNTGELFF,TGTGCCAGCAGCACCTGGACCGGCAACACCGGGGAGCTGTTTTTT
TRBV28,.,TRBJ1-6,.,CASSLQGRNSPLHF,TGTGCCAGCAGTTTACAGGGACGAAATTCACCCCTCCACTTT
TRBV4-1,.,TRBJ1-2,.,CASSQDNGYGYTF,TGCGCCAGCAGCCAAGATAACGGTTATGGCTACACCTTC
TRBV2,few,TRBJ1-1,TRBD1,CASSVPGGDTEAFF,TGTGCCAGCAGTGTCCCAGGGGGGGACACTGAAGCTTTCTTT
TRBV7-6,.,TRBJ2-7,TRBD1,CASSLAVVTGGYEQYF,TGTGCCAGCAGCTTAGCAGTGGTGACAGGGGGCTACGAGCAGTACTTC
TRBV11-3,few,TRBJ2-1,TRBD2,CASSPRTSGGASYNEQFF,TGTGCCAGCAGCCCCCGGACTAGCGGGGGCGCTTCCTACAATGAGCAGTTCTTC
TRBV6-6,.,TRBJ1-1,TRBD1,CASSEWSDRGYTEAFF,TGTGCCAGCAGTGAGTGGTCGGACAGGGGGTACACTGAAGCTTTCTTT
TRBV4-1,.,TRBJ2-2,.,CASSSPTVTGELFF,TGCGCCAGCAGCTCACCGACGGTCACCGGGGAGCTGTTTTTT
TRBV6-6,few,TRBJ1-5,TRBD1,CASSKTGARGNQPQHF,TGTGCCAGCAGTAAAACAGGGGCACGAGGCAATCAGCCCCAGCATTTT
TRBV6-5,few,TRBJ2-3,.,CASSYSSMRDLTDTQYF,TGTGCCAGCAGTTACTCGAGTATGAGGGACCTCACAGATACGCAGTATTTT
TRBV7-9,.,TRBJ2-7,TRBD1,CASSAPATGAFYEQYF,TGTGCCAGCAGCGCCCCAGCGACAGGGGCCTTCTACGAGCAGTACTTC
TRBV4-1,.,TRBJ2-1,TRBD1,CASSKRQGVNEQFF,TGCGCCAGCAGCAAAAGACAGGGGGTTAATGAGCAGTTCTTC
TRBV7-2,many,TRBJ2-3,TRBD2,CASSFDGTSGGGRDTQYF,TGTGCCAGCAGCTTCGACGGGACTAGCGGGGGGGGTAGGGATACGCAGTATTTT
TRBV28,few,TRBJ1-1,.,CASSSSVFWMNTEAFF,TGTGCCAGCAGTTCCTCAGTGTTTTGGATGAACACTGAAGCTTTCTTT
TRBV7-2,many,TRBJ1-5,.,CASSLVGSSNQPQHF,TGTGCCAGCAGCTTAGTTGGGAGCAGCAATCAGCCCCAGCATTTT
TRBV20-1,.,TRBJ2-2,.,CSVWGITGELFF,TGCAGTGTTTGGGGGATTACCGGGGAGCTGTTTTTT
TRBV12-3/TRBV12-4,few,TRBJ2-2,TRBD2,CASSPRPGTSGGNTGELFF,TGTGCCAGCAGCCCGCGTCCCGGGACTAGCGGGGGGAACACCGGGGAGCTGTTTTTT
TRBV7-6,.,TRBJ2-7,.,CASSLGPGDYEQYF,TGTGCCAGCAGCTTAGGGCCGGGGGACTACGAGCAGTACTTC
TRBV7-6,many,TRBJ1-1,.,CASSLHGAVNTEAFF,TGTGCCAGCAGCCTCCATGGGGCCGTCAACACTGAAGCTTTCTTT
TRBV7-9,few,TRBJ1-1,.,CASRSSDSRRAFF,TGTGCCAGCAGATCCTCCGATTCCCGCCGCGCTTTCTTT
TRBV15,.,TRBJ1-1,TRBD1,CATSKQGGTEAFF,TGTGCCACCAGCAAACAGGGGGGCACTGAAGCTTTCTTT
TRBV12-3/TRBV12-4,once,TRBJ2-3,TRBD2,CASSTGGGPDTQYF,TGTGCCAGCAGTACAGGCGGGGGGCCAGATACGCAGTATTTT
TRBV7-6,few,TRBJ2-3,TRBD1,CASSYTGGETDTQYF,TGTGCCAGCAGCTACACAGGGGGAGAGACAGATACGCAGTATTTT
TRBV5-1,.,TRBJ1-4,TRBD1,CASSTGVGNEKLFF,TGCGCCAGCAGTACAGGGGTTGGTAATGAAAAACTGTTTTTT
TRBV10-3,many,TRBJ1-6,TRBD1,CALRDSPNSPLHF,TGTGCCCTCCGGGACAGTCCAAATTCACCCCTCCACTTT
TRBV7-9,.,TRBJ2-7,.,CASSLGDFYEQYF,TGTGCCAGCAGCTTAGGAGACTTCTACGAGCAGTACTTC
TRBV27,few,TRBJ1-6,.,CASGSEGVGSPLHF,TGTGCCAGCGGCTCGGAGGGCGTCGGTTCACCCCTCCACTTT
TRBV27,.,TRBJ1-4,.,CASSYGRNEKLFF,TGTGCCAGCAGTTATGGAAGGAATGAAAAACTGTTTTTT
TRBV2,.,TRBJ1-6,TRBD1,CASSAIAGTGGLGGDSPLHF,TGTGCCAGCAGTGCGATAGCCGGGACAGGGGGATTAGGAGGCGATTCACCCCTCCACTTT
TRBV9,.,TRBJ2-2,TRBD2,CASSGPGLAGEGTGELFF,TGTGCCAGCAGCGGACCCGGACTAGCGGGGGAGGGCACCGGGGAGCTGTTTTTT
TRBV27,.,TRBJ1-5,.,CASSLSGAYQPQHF,TGTGCCAGCAGTTTATCGGGGGCGTATCAGCCCCAGCATTTT